Following are 27 T cell receptor beta chains from one sample sequenced in a study of immune evolution from preneoplasia to lung adenocarcinoma. TCRdb keeps only in-frame clones here, not all; method: immunoSEQ multiplex PCR. The top ten clones hold less than 3.5% of a sample with around 9,100 clones, 70% to 90% of them seen once. Material: FFPE lung adenocarcinoma in situ tissue. Every receptor here comes from a person aged 70 to 80 with lung adenocarcinoma.

The J gene is TRBJ1-2, the V gene TRBV28; TRBD1 is a possible D gene (5 bases). CDR1 and CDR2 from the germline V gene are MDHEN and SYDVKM. V was clipped by 5 bases and J by 2 bases, with 9 bases between them. CDR3 length equals 13 residues. The CDR3 loop reads CASSGHLNYGYTF. CDR3 coding DNA: TGTGCCAGCAGTGGACACCTCAACTATGGCTACACCTTC.

The chain couples TRBV6-6 to TRBJ2-2; the match to TRBD2 covers 9 bases. With V trimmed by 7 bases and J by 2 bases, 2 bases remained unmatched. CDR3 length: 14 residues. The germline gives CDR1 MNHNY, CDR2 SVGAGI (reference sequence). In DNA form, the CDR3 reads TGTGCCAGCAAAGCGGGGGGAAACACCGGGGAGCTGTTTTTT. This translates into CASKAGGNTGELFF.

This chain uses TRBV9 with TRBJ2-7; TRBD2 aligns across 14 bases. The CDR3 length is 15 residues. Germline V gene sequence: CDR1 SGDLS, CDR2 YYNGEE. V lost 3 bases and J lost 2; bases outside the gene matches: 1. CDR3 in amino acids: CASSGGLAGAYEQYF. The CDR3 DNA reads as TGTGCCAGCAGCGGGGGACTAGCGGGGGCCTACGAGCAGTACTTC.

As regards this clone: A junction boundary mismatches the germline segment, possibly from a read error. The chain couples TRBV7-9 to TRBJ2-3; 8 bases are a match to TRBD2. Germline V gives CDR1 SEHNR, CDR2 FQNEAQ (reference sequence). The CDR3 covers 15 residues. The CDR3 DNA reads as TGTGCCAGCACCTTAAGCGGGGGCATCACAGATACGCAGTATTTT. Its protein is CASTLSGGITDTQYF.

The V call is TRBV28, the J call TRBJ1-2; D gene unclear. The germline CDR1 and CDR2 sequences are MDHEN and SYDVKM. Trimming took off 2 bases at V and 5 bases at J, with 12 bases between the two ends. This CDR3 comprises 14 residues. CDR3 sequence: CASSLGGAPYGYTF. For the CDR3, the DNA is TGTGCCAGCAGTTTAGGAGGCGCTCCTTATGGCTACACCTTC.

This rearrangement joins TRBV5-4 to TRBJ1-2; 10 bases are shared with TRBD1. Germline V gene sequence: CDR1 SGHNT, CDR2 YYREEE (reference sequence). V lost 5 bases to trimming and J lost 4 bases; unmatched junction nucleotides: 5. This CDR3 is built from 14 residues. CDR3: CASRTGGAGYGYTF. The CDR3, as DNA: TGTGCCAGCAGGACAGGGGGCGCGGGCTATGGCTACACCTTC.

This chain links TRBV7-2 with TRBJ2-1, with TRBD2 identical over 10 bases. The J segment lost 7 bases and the V segment lost 5 bases, leaving 5 bases of the junction unmatched. The germline V gene has CDR1 SGHTA and CDR2 FQGNSA. The CDR3 has 14 amino acids. Here the CDR3 reads CASSTGTSENEQFF. CDR3 bases: TGTGCCAGCAGCACAGGGACTAGCGAGAATGAGCAGTTCTTC. The full variable domain, with the rest looked up from reference TRBV7-2 and TRBJ2-1, is GAGVSQSPSNKVTEKGKDVELRCDPISGHTALYWYRQSLGQGLEFLIYFQGNSAPDKSGLPSDRFSAERTGGSVSTLTIQRTQQEDSAVYLCASSTGTSENEQFFGPGTRLTVL.

This clone qualifies as large. The V and J genes are TRBV4-2 and TRBJ2-1; D gene uncertain. Germline CDR1 LGHNA, CDR2 YNFKEQ. CDR3 size: 14 residues. V was cut by 0 bases and J by 10 bases, with 13 bases left in between. For the CDR3, the DNA is TGTGCCAGCAGCCAAGATCCCGGGTCCGCCGAGCAGTTCTTC. Translated, it gives CASSQDPGSAEQFF.

The V gene is TRBV14, the J gene TRBJ1-2, with D possibly matching TRBD1 (5 bases). V was pared by 4 bases and J by 5 bases, with 11 bases between. CDR3 length: 13 residues. Germline CDR1 reads SGHDN; CDR2 reads FVKESK. CDR3 sequence: CASSPAREYGYTF. As DNA, the CDR3 is TGTGCCAGCAGCCCAGCCAGGGAGTATGGCTACACCTTC.

V gene TRBV27 combines with J gene TRBJ1-1, with 8 bases that match TRBD1. CDR1 and CDR2 (germline): MNHEY, SMNVEV (reference sequence). With 7 bases clipped from V and 6 bases from J, the junction kept 7 bases outside the gene matches. The CDR3 totals 13 residues. CDR3 region: CASKTGASPEAFF. CDR3 DNA: TGTGCCAGCAAGACAGGGGCCTCACCTGAAGCTTTCTTT.

The chain joins TRBV7-3 to TRBJ2-3; 8 nucleotides agree with TRBD2. The CDR3 has 15 amino acids. Germline V gene data show CDR1 as SGHTA and CDR2 as FQGTGA. The J segment lost 2 bases and the V segment lost 5 bases, leaving 6 bases of the junction unmatched. CDR3 DNA sequence: TGTGCCAGCAGCCCCGGGGGGGGCAACACAGATACGCAGTATTTT. Translating it yields CASSPGGGNTDTQYF.

The CDR3 protein is CASSPYSDYGYTF. CDR3 nucleotides: TGTGCCAGCAGCCCCTATTCGGACTATGGCTACACCTTC. This chain uses TRBV14 with TRBJ1-2; D gene uncertain. The CDR3 contains 13 residues. V dropped 4 bases and J dropped 3 bases, with 9 bases sitting between them. Germline-derived CDR1 and CDR2 are SGHDN and FVKESK.

The chain has TRBV23-1 and TRBJ1-5; 7 nucleotides align to TRBD1. TRBV23-1 carries the ORF label, with uncertain function. V gave up 7 bases and J gave up 5 bases; unmatched junction bases: 11. The CDR3 length is 15 residues. CDR3 residues: CASIRGQSNDQPQHF. The CDR3 bases are TGCGCCAGCATCCGGGGACAGTCAAACGATCAGCCCCAGCATTTT.

The chain links TRBV19 to TRBJ1-1; D is unclear. Germline assignment: CDR1 LNHDA and CDR2 SQIVND (reference sequence). This CDR3 spans 13 amino acids. V lost 6 bases and J 5 bases, leaving 13 bases between the germline ends. The CDR3 DNA reads TGTGCCAGTAGCGGAGGAACCAGGACTGAAGCTTTCTTT. This gives the protein CASSGGTRTEAFF.

The chain joins TRBV29-1 to TRBJ2-3; possibly TRBD1 for D (8 bases). The V end was cut by 0 bases, the J end by 4 bases, with 29 bases between. The CDR3 has 20 amino acids. Germline V lookup: CDR1 SQVTM, CDR2 ANQGSEA. The DNA for the CDR3 is TGCAGCGTTGAAGATCGTGGGACAGGAGCGACTAGCAGGGGGGCAGATACGCAGTATTTT. It specifies CSVEDRGTGATSRGADTQYF.

The V and J genes are TRBV2 and TRBJ2-7, with 8 bases identical to TRBD1. Germline values: CDR1 SNHLY, CDR2 FYNNEI. The CDR3 has 15 residues. V lost 6 bases to trimming and J lost 3 bases; unmatched junction nucleotides: 10. The CDR3 DNA reads TGTGCCAGCAGGGAGCGAACAGGGGGATTCTACGAGCAGTACTTC. It codes for CASRERTGGFYEQYF.

The chain employs TRBV6-5 and TRBJ1-5; D unresolved. Germline CDR1 and CDR2: MNHEY and SVGAGI. The V end was cut by 0 bases, the J end by 7 bases, with 10 bases between. The CDR3 has 14 amino acids. CDR3 in DNA: TGTGCCAGCAGTTACTCAGGGTATAGGCAGCCCCAGCATTTT. Its protein product is CASSYSGYRQPQHF.

The V gene is TRBV9, the J gene TRBJ1-2; 9 nucleotides agree with TRBD1. From germline, CDR1 is SGDLS and CDR2 YYNGEE. The CDR3 length is 15 residues. V trimming: 3 bases; J trimming: 8 bases; junction bases outside the gene matches: 11. CDR3 sequence reads: CASSAELVGTGGYTF. CDR3 DNA: TGTGCCAGCAGCGCCGAACTGGTGGGGACAGGGGGCTACACCTTC.

This clone was recorded a few times. The CDR3 coding sequence is TGTGCCAGCAGCTTAACGGGGGCAGATACGCAGTATTTT. Its translation is CASSLTGADTQYF. V is TRBV7-3 and J is TRBJ2-3, with D perhaps assigned TRBD1 or TRBD2 (5 bases each). CDR3 length: 13 amino acids. CDR1 is SGHTA and CDR2 is FQGTGA in the germline V gene. The germline V and J ends were trimmed by 0 bases and 4 bases, with 5 bases remaining between them.

As regards this clone: This CDR3 is also generated by other DNA sequences in the sample. The chain links TRBV28 to TRBJ2-2, with unresolved D. Trimming removed 2 bases from V and 3 bases from J, with 7 bases in between. The CDR3 spans 14 residues. Germline values: CDR1 MDHEN, CDR2 SYDVKM. CDR3 amino acids: CASSLVDYTGELFF. Written as DNA, the CDR3 is TGTGCCAGCAGTTTAGTCGATTACACCGGGGAGCTGTTTTTT. Full variable domain (outside the CDR3, taken from reference TRBV28 and TRBJ2-2): DVKVTQSSRYLVKRTGEKVFLECVQDMDHENMFWYRQDPGLGLRLIYFSYDVKMKEKGDIPEGYSVSREKKERFSLILESASTNQTSMYLCASSLVDYTGELFFGEGSRLTVL.

The chain joins TRBV5-6 to TRBJ2-3; D gene unclear. Looked up from germline, CDR1 is SGHDT and CDR2 is YYEEEE. V was trimmed by 0 bases and J by 4 bases, leaving 12 bases between them. This CDR3 contains 15 residues. In DNA form, the CDR3 reads TGTGCCAGCAGCTTGGACCTTTTAAATTCAGATACGCAGTATTTT. Translating it yields CASSLDLLNSDTQYF.

The chain recombines TRBV7-6 with TRBJ2-1, with D perhaps TRBD2 (6 bases). This CDR3 is built from 16 residues. The V and J ends lost 1 base and 3 bases respectively, with 13 bases between them. Germline values: CDR1 SGHVS, CDR2 FNYEAQ. The CDR3 DNA is TGTGCCAGCAGCTTAGGTGACTACGGGGGCTACAATGAGCAGTTCTTC. This codes for CASSLGDYGGYNEQFF.

The chain has TRBV4-1 and TRBJ1-5; 7 bases agree with TRBD1. Germline trimming cut 1 base from V and 3 bases from J; bases unmatched to any gene: 6. In germline, CDR1 is MGHRA, CDR2 YSYEKL. CDR3 size: 16 residues. CDR3 protein: CASSQAGRGDNQPQHF. The CDR3 bases are TGCGCCAGCAGCCAAGCCGGCAGGGGGGACAATCAGCCCCAGCATTTT.

J is TRBJ2-2 and V is TRBV7-6; D possibly corresponds to TRBD2 (5 bases). The V gene lost 3 bases and the J gene lost 7 bases, with 12 bases spanning the gap. Germline V gene data show CDR1 as SGHVS and CDR2 as FNYEAQ. The CDR3 spans 14 residues. As DNA, the CDR3 is TGTGCCAGCAGCTTTAGCGTCGTCAGCGGGGAGCTGTTTTTT. Translating it yields CASSFSVVSGELFF.

This chain uses TRBV5-4 with TRBJ2-7; 7 positions agree with TRBD2. Unmatched junction bases numbered 9, after V lost 4 bases and J lost 2 bases. The V gene's germline CDR1 is SGHNT and CDR2 YYREEE (reference sequence). The CDR3 runs to 15 residues. The CDR3 spells CASSPTGGYTYEQYF. As DNA, the CDR3 is TGTGCCAGCAGCCCCACCGGGGGGTATACCTACGAGCAGTACTTC.

This clone was seen a single time. This chain connects TRBV6-6 to TRBJ1-6, with D tentatively TRBD1 (6 bases). V lost 5 bases and J lost 7, with 15 bases in between. Germline lookup yields CDR1 MNHNY and CDR2 SVGAGI (reference sequence). This CDR3 has 15 residues. The CDR3 protein is CASSPQGQGNSPLHF. Here the CDR3 DNA reads TGTGCCAGCAGTCCCCAGGGGCAGGGGAATTCACCCCTCCACTTT.

This clone occurred a few times. The rearrangement uses TRBV7-9 and TRBJ1-1, with TRBD1 as a possible D gene (5 bases). Per germline, CDR1 SEHNR and CDR2 FQNEAQ (reference sequence). V was clipped by 6 bases and J by 3 bases, with 14 bases between them. The length of the CDR3 is 14 residues. In nucleotides, the CDR3 is TGTGCCAGCAGGGGGGACGGGCCCTACACTGAAGCTTTCTTT. Amino acid sequence: CASRGDGPYTEAFF.